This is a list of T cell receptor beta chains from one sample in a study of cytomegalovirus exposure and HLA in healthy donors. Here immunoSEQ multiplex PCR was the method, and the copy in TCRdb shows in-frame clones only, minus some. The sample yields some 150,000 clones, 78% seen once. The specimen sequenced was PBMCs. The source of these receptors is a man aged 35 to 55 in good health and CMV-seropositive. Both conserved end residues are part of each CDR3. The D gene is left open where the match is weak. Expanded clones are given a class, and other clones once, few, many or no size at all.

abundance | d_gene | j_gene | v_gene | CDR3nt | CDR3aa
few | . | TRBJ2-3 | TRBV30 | TGTGCCTGGAGTAAAAATAGCGGTGGGGCAGATACGCAGTATTTT | CAWSKNSGGADTQYF
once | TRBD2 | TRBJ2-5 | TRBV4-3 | TGCGCCAGCAGCCAAGGGCTAGCGGGAGGCCAAGAGACCCAGTACTTC | CASSQGLAGGQETQYF
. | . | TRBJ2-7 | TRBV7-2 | TGTGCCAGCAGTGTCCAGCGGTCCTCCTACGAGCAGTACTTC | CASSVQRSSYEQYF
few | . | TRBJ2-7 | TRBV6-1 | TGTGCCAGCAGCCAGGGGTGGATCTACGAGCAGTACTTC | CASSQGWIYEQYF
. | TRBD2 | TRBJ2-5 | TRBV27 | TGTGCCAGCAGTCTACGGACTAGCGGGAGCCCTCCTCAAGAGACCCAGTACTTC | CASSLRTSGSPPQETQYF
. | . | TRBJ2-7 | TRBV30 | TGTGCCTGGAGTAGAGGCTCGGGTCTATACGAGCAGTACTTC | CAWSRGSGLYEQYF
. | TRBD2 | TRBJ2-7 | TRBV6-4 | TGTGCCAGCAGTGTGGGGACTAGCGGGAGATACGAGCAGTACTTC | CASSVGTSGRYEQYF
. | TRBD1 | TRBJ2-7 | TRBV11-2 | TGTGCCAGCAGCTTAAGTTCCGGGACAGGGGACTACGAGCAGTACTTC | CASSLSSGTGDYEQYF
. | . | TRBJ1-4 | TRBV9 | TGTGCCAGCAGCGTAGAGGACAGTGAAAAACTGTTTTTT | CASSVEDSEKLFF
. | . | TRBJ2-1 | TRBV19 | TGTGCCAGTAGGATAAATCCCGTGGACTCCCCACGGACGAATGAGCAGTTCTTC | CASRINPVDSPRTNEQFF
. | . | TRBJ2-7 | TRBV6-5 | TGTGCCAGCAGTTACGCGGCAGGGGGGTGGGACGAGCAGTACTTC | CASSYAAGGWDEQYF
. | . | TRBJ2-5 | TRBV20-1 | TGCAGTGCTAGTCCCCCCCGGGGCCAGTACTTC | CSASPPRGQYF
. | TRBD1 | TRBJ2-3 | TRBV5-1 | TGCGCCAGCAGCTTTAACAGGGGAACGAGCACAGATACGCAGTATTTT | CASSFNRGTSTDTQYF
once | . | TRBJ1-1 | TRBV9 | TGTGCCAGCTCCCCGAAGCCCGAGAACACTGAAGCTTTCTTT | CASSPKPENTEAFF
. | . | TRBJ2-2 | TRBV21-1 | TGTGCCAGCAGCCCTCATCAAGTGGGGCGGACGAACACCGGGGAGCTGTTTTTT | CASSPHQVGRTNTGELFF
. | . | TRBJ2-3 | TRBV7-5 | TGTGTCAGAAGCTCACCCCTCATACGGGACTCATTAGATACGCAGTATTTT | CVRSSPLIRDSLDTQYF
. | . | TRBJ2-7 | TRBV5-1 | TGCGCCAGCAGCTTGGTGGGCGACAGTCTCGAGCAGTACTTC | CASSLVGDSLEQYF
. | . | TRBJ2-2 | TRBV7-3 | TGTGCCAGCTCCACGGGTCCCACCGGGGAGCTGTTTTTT | CASSTGPTGELFF
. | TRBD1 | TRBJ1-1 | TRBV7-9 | TGTTCCAGCAGCTCAACAGGGGTCTACACTGAAGCTTTCTTT | CSSSSTGVYTEAFF
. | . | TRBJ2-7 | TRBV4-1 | TGCGCCAGCAGCCAAACTGGGCTATACGAGCAGTACTTC | CASSQTGLYEQYF
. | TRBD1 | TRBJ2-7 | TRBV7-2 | TGTGCCAGCAGCTTCTCAGGACAGGGGGCGGGTGAGCAGTACTTC | CASSFSGQGAGEQYF
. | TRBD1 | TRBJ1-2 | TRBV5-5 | TGTGCCAGCAGCAAAGCTGGACAGGCCACTAACTATGGCTACACCTTC | CASSKAGQATNYGYTF
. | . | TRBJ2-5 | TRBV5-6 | TGTGCCAGCAGCCTTAGGGGTGCGGAGACCCAGTACTTC | CASSLRGAETQYF
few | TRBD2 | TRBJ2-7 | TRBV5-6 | TGTGCCAGCAGCTTTTCAAGCGGGATTAGGGCCTACGAGCAGTACTTC | CASSFSSGIRAYEQYF
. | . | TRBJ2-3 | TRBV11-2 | TGTGCCAGCAGCTTGGGGGGGGGCCTGAATACGCAGTATTTT | CASSLGGGLNTQYF
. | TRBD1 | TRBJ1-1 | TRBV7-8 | TGTGCCAGCAGCTTGACAGGGATGAACACTGAAGCTTTCTTT | CASSLTGMNTEAFF
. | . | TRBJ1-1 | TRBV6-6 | TGTGCCAGCAGTGGGCCCGGGGACTCAAACACTGAAGCTTTCTTT | CASSGPGDSNTEAFF
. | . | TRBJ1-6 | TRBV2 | TGTGCCAGCACCAGGGGCGCCGGTTCACCCCTCCACTTT | CASTRGAGSPLHF
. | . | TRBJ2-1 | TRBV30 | TGTGCCTGGAGTGGATCTAATTTCAATGAGCAGTTCTTC | CAWSGSNFNEQFF
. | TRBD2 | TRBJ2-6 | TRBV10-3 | TGTGCCATCAGTTCGGGGGGCGGGGGGTCTGGGGCCAACGTCCTGACTTTC | CAISSGGGGSGANVLTF
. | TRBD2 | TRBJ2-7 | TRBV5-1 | TGCGCCAGCAGCCTACTAGCGGGAGGGAGCTCCTACGAGCAGTACTTC | CASSLLAGGSSYEQYF
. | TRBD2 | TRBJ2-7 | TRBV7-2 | TGTGCCAGCAGCTTAGCCTCGACTAGCGGCTCCTACGAGCAGTACTTC | CASSLASTSGSYEQYF
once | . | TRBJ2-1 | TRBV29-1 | TGCAGCGTCCCAAGAAGGGGGAACACAGGGTACGGCCTCAATGAGCAGTTCTTC | CSVPRRGNTGYGLNEQFF
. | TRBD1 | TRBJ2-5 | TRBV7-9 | TGTGCCAGCAGTTTAGGGACAGTACCGTGGACCCAGTACTTC | CASSLGTVPWTQYF
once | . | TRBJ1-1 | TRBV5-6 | TGTGCCAGCAGAGGGGTACGAACTGAAGCTTTCTTT | CASRGVRTEAFF
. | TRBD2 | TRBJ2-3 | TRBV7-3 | TGTGCCCGCGAGGGACTAGCGGGATTGGATACGCGGTATTTT | CAREGLAGLDTRYF
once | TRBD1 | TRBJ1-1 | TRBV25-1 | TGTGCCAGCAGTGATCCGGACAGGCGGACTGAAGCTTTCTTT | CASSDPDRRTEAFF
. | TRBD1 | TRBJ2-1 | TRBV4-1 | TGCGCCAGCAGCCAAGGACAGGGGGCTATGAATGAGCAGTTCTTC | CASSQGQGAMNEQFF
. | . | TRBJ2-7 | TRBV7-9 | TGTTCCAGCAGCTCCGGGGTTGCGGGATTATCCTACGAGCAGTACTTC | CSSSSGVAGLSYEQYF
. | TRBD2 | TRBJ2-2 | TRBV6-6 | TGTGCCAGCACCCTCGGAGGTAGCGGGAGGTTGGGGGAGCTGTTTTTT | CASTLGGSGRLGELFF
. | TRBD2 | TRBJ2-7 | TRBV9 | TGTGCCAGCAGCGTCGGACTAGCGGGGGCCTACGAGCAGTACTTC | CASSVGLAGAYEQYF
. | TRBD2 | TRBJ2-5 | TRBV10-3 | TGTGCCATCAGCCATCCAGCGGGGGGGGAAGAGACCCAGTACTTC | CAISHPAGGEETQYF